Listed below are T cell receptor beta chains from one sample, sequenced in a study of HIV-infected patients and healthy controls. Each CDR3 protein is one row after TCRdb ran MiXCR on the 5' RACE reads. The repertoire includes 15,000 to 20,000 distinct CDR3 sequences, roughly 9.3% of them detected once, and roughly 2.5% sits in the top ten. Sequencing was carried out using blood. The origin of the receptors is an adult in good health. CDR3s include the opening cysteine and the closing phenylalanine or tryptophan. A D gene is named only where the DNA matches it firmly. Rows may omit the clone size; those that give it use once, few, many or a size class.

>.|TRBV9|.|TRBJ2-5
CASARGGQETQYF
TGTGCCAGCGCCCGTGGGGGCCAAGAGACCCAGTACTTC
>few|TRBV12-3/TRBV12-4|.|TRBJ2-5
CASSQRDLDTQYF
TGTGCCAGCAGTCAGAGGGACCTGGATACCCAGTACTTC
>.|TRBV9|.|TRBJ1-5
CASSRSDQPQHF
TGTGCCAGCAGCCGTTCGGATCAGCCCCAGCATTTT
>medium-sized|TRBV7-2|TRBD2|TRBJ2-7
CASSLSSGNHEQYF
TGTGCCAGCAGCTTATCTAGCGGGAACCATGAGCAGTACTTC
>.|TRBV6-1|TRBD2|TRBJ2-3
CASSEVVGGTDTQYF
TGTGCCAGCAGTGAAGTCGTGGGGGGGACAGATACGCAGTATTTT
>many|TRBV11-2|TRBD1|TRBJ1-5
CASSVDRAQPQHF
TGTGCCAGCAGCGTCGACAGGGCTCAGCCCCAGCATTTT
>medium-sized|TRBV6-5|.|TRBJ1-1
CASSYSPTQNTEAFF
TGTGCCAGCAGTTACTCGCCGACCCAGAACACTGAAGCTTTCTTT
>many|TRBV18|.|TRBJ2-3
CASSPLGTDTQYF
TGTGCCAGCTCACCCCTCGGCACAGATACGCAGTATTTT
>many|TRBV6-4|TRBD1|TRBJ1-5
CASSELGQGAVQPQHF
TGTGCCAGCAGTGAGTTGGGACAGGGGGCTGTTCAGCCCCAGCATTTT
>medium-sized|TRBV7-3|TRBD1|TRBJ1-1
CASSEPGGGVAEAFF
TGTGCCAGCAGCGAACCAGGGGGCGGGGTCGCTGAAGCTTTCTTT
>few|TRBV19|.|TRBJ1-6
CASSGQPNLYNSPLHF
TGTGCCAGTAGTGGGCAGCCCAACTTGTATAATTCACCCCTCCACTTT
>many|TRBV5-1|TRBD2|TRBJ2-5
CASSPGLAPETQYF
TGCGCCAGCAGCCCTGGACTAGCCCCTGAGACCCAGTACTTC
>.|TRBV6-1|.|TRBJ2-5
CATTHLEGIQETQYF
TGTGCCACCACCCATTTGGAGGGGATTCAAGAGACCCAGTACTTC
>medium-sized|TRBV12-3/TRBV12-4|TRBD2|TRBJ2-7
CASSLPGLAGSGEQYF
TGTGCCAGCAGTCTCCCGGGACTAGCGGGCTCGGGGGAGCAGTACTTC
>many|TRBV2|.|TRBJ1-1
CASTQTRTEAFF
TGTGCCAGCACCCAAACAAGGACTGAAGCTTTCTTT
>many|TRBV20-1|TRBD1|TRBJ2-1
CSAGRTGSLSRQFF
TGCAGTGCTGGGAGGACAGGGAGTCTTTCCAGGCAGTTCTTC
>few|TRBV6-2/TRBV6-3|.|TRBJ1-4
CASSYSGHEKLFF
TGTGCCAGCAGTTACTCGGGACATGAAAAACTGTTTTTT
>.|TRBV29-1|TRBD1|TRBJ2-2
CSVDTGAYTGELFF
TGCAGCGTAGATACAGGGGCTTACACCGGGGAGCTGTTTTTT
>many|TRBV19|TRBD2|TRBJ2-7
CASTGGGLGEQYF
TGTGCCAGTACGGGCGGGGGGCTCGGGGAGCAGTACTTC
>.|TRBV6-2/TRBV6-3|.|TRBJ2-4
CASSRVPLAKNIQYF
TGTGCCAGCTCTAGGGTACCCCTAGCCAAAAACATTCAGTACTTC
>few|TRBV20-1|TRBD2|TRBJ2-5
CSAPPTGTSGEETQYF
TGCAGTGCTCCCCCGACCGGGACTAGCGGGGAAGAGACCCAGTACTTC
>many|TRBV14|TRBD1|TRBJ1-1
CASRAGQGARWHMNTEAFF
TGTGCCAGCCGCGCGGGACAGGGGGCGAGATGGCACATGAACACTGAAGCTTTCTTT
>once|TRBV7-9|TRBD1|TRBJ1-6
CASSLAAWTGGSPLHF
TGTGCCAGCAGCTTAGCGGCCTGGACAGGCGGGTCACCCCTCCACTTT
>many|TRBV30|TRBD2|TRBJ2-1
CAWSGTSGVREQFF
TGTGCCTGGAGTGGGACTAGCGGGGTTCGCGAGCAGTTCTTC
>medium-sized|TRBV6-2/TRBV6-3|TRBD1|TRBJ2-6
CASSLTGSGANVLTF
TGTGCCAGCAGTTTGACAGGGAGCGGGGCCAACGTCCTGACTTTC
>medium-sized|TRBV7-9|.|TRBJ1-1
CASSRGRTDGAMNTEAFF
TGTGCCAGCTCACGAGGTAGGACAGACGGCGCAATGAACACTGAAGCTTTCTTT
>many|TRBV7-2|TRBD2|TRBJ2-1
CASSLGILAGSNEQFF
TGTGCCAGCAGCTTAGGAATACTAGCGGGGTCGAATGAGCAGTTCTTC
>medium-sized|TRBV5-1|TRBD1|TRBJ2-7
CASSPDRGSASYEQYF
TGCGCCAGCAGCCCCGACAGGGGCTCGGCCTCCTACGAGCAGTACTTC
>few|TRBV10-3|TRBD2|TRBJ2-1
CAISSLAGGYNEQFF
TGTGCCATCAGCTCCCTAGCGGGAGGGTACAATGAGCAGTTCTTC
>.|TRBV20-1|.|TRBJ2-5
CSASGGGSGVTQYF
TGCAGTGCTAGTGGGGGCGGGAGCGGAGTGACCCAGTACTTC
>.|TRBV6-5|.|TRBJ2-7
CAVRRGSSYEQYF
TGTGCCGTGAGAAGGGGGAGCTCCTACGAGCAGTACTTC
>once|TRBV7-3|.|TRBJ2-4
CASSLIPKNIQYF
TGTGCCAGCAGCTTAATTCCCAAAAACATTCAGTACTTC